This T cell receptor (beta chain) originates from a study of chemoradiotherapy in HPV16-positive cancers. Some clones are missing from TCRdb's copy, which holds only in-frame ones; the method was immunoSEQ multiplex PCR. The table lists thousands of clones, approximately 90% of them singletons. CDR3 length: 16 residues. Germline loops: CDR1 SGHRS, CDR2 YFSETQ. Trimming pared 1 base from V and 0 bases from J, leaving 12 bases between. As regards this clone: What it recognizes is unknown.

Overall study results and limits: Better recurrence-free survival went with HPV-responsive T-cell expansion in HPV16-positive patients. Only a couple of HPV16-positive patients supplied the functional HPV-specificity definition.

The clonotype was recovered from a human donor with HPV-associated anogenital cancer. This chain links TRBV5-1 with TRBJ2-3, with a weak D call TRBD2 (5 bases). This specimen was tumor tissue, taken from a patient who underwent chemoradiotherapy. CDR3 nucleotide sequence: TGCGCCAGCAGCTTGAACGGTCGGAGGAGCACAGATACGCAGTATTTT. Its protein product is CASSLNGRRSTDTQYF.